Listed below are T cell receptor beta chains from one sample, sequenced in a study of sequential checkpoint blockade in melanoma. The data were produced by immunoSEQ multiplex PCR, yet TCRdb's version contains in-frame clones alone and is incomplete. The data show about 3,500 clones, approximately 21% seen once. Material: tumor tissue (inferred from file names), obtained from a patient given nivolumab and ipilimumab in sequence. The receptors here all came from a human patient with melanoma. Some clones in this sample may be carry-over from other donors' samples. CDR3s include the opening cysteine and the closing phenylalanine or tryptophan. The order of the fields is J gene, D gene, V gene, clone size, CDR3 protein, CDR3 DNA. A D gene is named only where the DNA matches it firmly. Size tells how often a clone was seen (once, few, many) or the class of an expanded clone, and some rows leave it out.

TRBJ1-2 NA TRBV14 NA CASSHTRGDGYTF TGTGCCAGCAGCCACACACGAGGGGATGGCTACACCTTC
TRBJ1-5 NA TRBV10-3 large CAISESDGQPQHF TGTGCCATCAGTGAGTCAGACGGTCAGCCCCAGCATTTT
TRBJ2-2 NA TRBV11-3 many CASSLGGRTGELFF TGTGCCAGCAGCTTAGGAGGAAGGACCGGGGAGCTGTTTTTT
TRBJ1-2 TRBD1 TRBV6-8 few CASSRGSGGLYGYTF TGTGCCAGCAGTAGAGGATCAGGGGGCCTTTATGGCTACACCTTC
TRBJ2-3 NA TRBV6-8 NA CASSYLGLSADTQYF TGTGCCAGCAGTTACCTGGGGCTCTCGGCAGATACGCAGTATTTT
TRBJ2-1 TRBD1 TRBV6-8 few CASSPSTGFSNEQFF TGTGCCAGCAGCCCATCGACAGGGTTTAGCAATGAGCAGTTCTTC
TRBJ1-1 TRBD1 TRBV14 NA CASSRGQGSTEAFF TGTGCCAGCAGCCGAGGACAGGGGAGCACTGAAGCTTTCTTT
TRBJ2-2 TRBD1 TRBV18 once CASSPQDRGLFAGELFF TGTGCCAGCTCACCACAAGATAGGGGGCTATTTGCCGGGGAGCTGTTTTTT
TRBJ2-2 TRBD1 TRBV11-3 many CASSWDRPSAGELFF TGTGCCAGCAGCTGGGACAGGCCCTCCGCAGGGGAGCTGTTTTTT
TRBJ1-5 NA TRBV6-8 NA CASAPGRGENSNQPQHF TGTGCCAGCGCCCCTGGCAGGGGCGAGAATAGCAATCAGCCCCAGCATTTT
TRBJ1-2 NA TRBV19 once CASSQTNYGYTF TGTGCCAGTAGCCAGACTAACTATGGCTACACCTTC
TRBJ1-5 NA TRBV30 NA CAWSDNSNQPQHF TGTGCCTGGAGTGACAATAGCAATCAGCCCCAGCATTTT
TRBJ1-2 NA TRBV12-5 NA CASGLTGGYTF TGTGCTAGTGGTTTGACAGGGGGCTACACCTTC
TRBJ2-1 TRBD1 TRBV18 NA CASSPVRQGAYNEQFF TGTGCCAGCTCACCGGTACGACAGGGGGCCTACAATGAGCAGTTCTTC
TRBJ2-4 TRBD2 TRBV2 few CASSPGLAGGVAKNIQYF TGTGCCAGCTCACCGGGACTAGCGGGGGGGGTAGCCAAAAACATTCAGTACTTC
TRBJ2-1 NA TRBV1 NA CTSSQDHVGGSYNEQFF TGCACCAGCAGCCAAGATCATGTCGGGGGCTCCTACAATGAGCAGTTCTTC
TRBJ2-3 NA TRBV11-3 NA CASSRGQGAASGGSDTQYF TGTGCCAGCAGCCGAGGACAGGGGGCGGCTAGCGGGGGGTCGGATACGCAGTATTTT
TRBJ2-1 NA TRBV11-3 medium-sized CASSLGPSPIEQFF TGTGCCAGCAGCTTGGGGCCCTCCCCAATTGAGCAGTTCTTC